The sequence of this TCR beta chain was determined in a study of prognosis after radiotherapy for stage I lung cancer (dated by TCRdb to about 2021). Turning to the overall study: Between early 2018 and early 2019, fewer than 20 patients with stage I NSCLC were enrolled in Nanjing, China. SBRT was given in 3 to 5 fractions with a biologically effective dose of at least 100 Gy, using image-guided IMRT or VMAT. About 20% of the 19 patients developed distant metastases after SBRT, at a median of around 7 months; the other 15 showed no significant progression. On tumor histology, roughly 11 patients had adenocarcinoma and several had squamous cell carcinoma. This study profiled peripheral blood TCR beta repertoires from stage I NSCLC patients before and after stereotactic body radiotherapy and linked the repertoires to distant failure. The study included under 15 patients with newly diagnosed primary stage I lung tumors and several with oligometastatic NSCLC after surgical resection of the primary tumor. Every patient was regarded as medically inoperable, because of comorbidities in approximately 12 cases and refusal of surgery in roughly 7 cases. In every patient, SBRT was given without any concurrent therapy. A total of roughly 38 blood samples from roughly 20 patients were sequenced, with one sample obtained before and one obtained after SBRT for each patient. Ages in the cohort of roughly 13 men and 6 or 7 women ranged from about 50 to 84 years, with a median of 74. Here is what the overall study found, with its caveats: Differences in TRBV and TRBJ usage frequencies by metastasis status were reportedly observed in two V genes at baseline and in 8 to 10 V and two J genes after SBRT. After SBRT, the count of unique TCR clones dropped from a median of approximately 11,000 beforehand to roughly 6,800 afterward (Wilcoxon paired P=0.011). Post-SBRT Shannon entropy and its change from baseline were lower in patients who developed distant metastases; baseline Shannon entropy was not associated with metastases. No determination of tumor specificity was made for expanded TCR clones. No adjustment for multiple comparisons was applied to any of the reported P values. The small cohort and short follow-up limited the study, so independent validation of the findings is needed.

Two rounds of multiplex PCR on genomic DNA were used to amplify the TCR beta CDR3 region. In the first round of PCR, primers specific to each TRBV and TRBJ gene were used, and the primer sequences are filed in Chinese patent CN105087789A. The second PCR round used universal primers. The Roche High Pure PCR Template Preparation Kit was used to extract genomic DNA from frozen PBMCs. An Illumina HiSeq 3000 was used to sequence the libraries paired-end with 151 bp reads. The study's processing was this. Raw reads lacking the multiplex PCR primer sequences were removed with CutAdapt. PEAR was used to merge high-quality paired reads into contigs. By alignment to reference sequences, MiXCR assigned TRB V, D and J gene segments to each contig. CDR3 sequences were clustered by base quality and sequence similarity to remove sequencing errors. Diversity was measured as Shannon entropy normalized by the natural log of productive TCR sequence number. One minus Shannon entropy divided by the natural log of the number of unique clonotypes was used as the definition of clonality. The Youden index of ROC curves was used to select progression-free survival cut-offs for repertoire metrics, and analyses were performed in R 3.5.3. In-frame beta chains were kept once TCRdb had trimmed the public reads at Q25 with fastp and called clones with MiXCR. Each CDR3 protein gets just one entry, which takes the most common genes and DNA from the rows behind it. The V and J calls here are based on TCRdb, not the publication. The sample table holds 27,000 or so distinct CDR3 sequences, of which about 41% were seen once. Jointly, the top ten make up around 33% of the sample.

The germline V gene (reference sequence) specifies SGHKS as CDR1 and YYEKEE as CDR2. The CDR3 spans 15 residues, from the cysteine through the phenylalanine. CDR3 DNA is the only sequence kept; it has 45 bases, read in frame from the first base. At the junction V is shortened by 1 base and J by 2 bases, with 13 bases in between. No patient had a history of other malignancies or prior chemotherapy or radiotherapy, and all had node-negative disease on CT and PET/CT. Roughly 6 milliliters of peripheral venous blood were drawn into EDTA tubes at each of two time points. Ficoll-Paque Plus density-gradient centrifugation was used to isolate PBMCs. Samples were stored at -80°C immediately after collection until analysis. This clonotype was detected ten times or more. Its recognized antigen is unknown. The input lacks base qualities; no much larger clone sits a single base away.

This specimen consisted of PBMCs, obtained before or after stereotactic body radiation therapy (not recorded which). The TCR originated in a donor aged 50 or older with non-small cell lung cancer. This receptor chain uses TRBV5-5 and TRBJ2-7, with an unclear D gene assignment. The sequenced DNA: TGTGCCAGCAGCTTGTTCCCGGATAGCCCCTACGAGCAGTACTTC. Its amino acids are CASSLFPDSPYEQYF.